This TCR beta chain emerged from a study of blood T cell repertoires in COVID-19. As for the study in general: The analysed material was cDNA or gDNA that came from T cells, B-cell-depleted T cells, or PBMCs.

Recruitment covered about two dozen US areas and drew participants whose ages spanned roughly 18 to 90 years. Exposed participants came across a COVID-19 case within 2 weeks before study entry. Original data processing: Amplification of reference gene primers was used by the study to estimate nucleated cell counts. Clones were sequenced by immunoSEQ multiplex PCR, and TCRdb holds only the in-frame ones, with some missing. V and J calls and clone size are copied from that table; D and trimming were computed from the DNA. The repertoire holds 220,000 or so clones, roughly 90% seen once, with around 16% in the top ten. This clone came up once. The CDR3 has 16 residues. CDR1 is SGHDT, CDR2 YYEEEE, per germline. V was trimmed by 1 base and J by 8 bases, leaving 18 bases between them.

The sample was PBMCs or T cells enriched from blood (not recorded which). The sequence was obtained from a man under 40 who had been exposed to COVID-19. The chain carries TRBV5-6 and TRBJ2-2; TRBD1 might be the D (6 bases). The CDR3 nucleotides read TGTGCCAGCAGCTTGTCCCGGGACATTTTTTCGGGGGAGCTGTTTTTT. This translates into CASSLSRDIFSGELFF.